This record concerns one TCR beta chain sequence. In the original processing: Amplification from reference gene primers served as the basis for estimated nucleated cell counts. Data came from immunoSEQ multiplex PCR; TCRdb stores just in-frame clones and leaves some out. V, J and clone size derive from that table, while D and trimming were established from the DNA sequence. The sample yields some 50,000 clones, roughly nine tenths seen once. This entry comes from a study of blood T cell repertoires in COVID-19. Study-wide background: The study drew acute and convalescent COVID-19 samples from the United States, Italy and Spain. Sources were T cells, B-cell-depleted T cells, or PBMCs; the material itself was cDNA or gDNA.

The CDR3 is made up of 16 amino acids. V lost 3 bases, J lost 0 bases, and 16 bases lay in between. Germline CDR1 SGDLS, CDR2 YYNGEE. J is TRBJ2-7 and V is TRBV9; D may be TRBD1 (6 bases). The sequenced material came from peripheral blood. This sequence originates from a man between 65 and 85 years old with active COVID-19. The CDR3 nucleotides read TGTGCCAGCAGCGCTACCCCGGACAGAAGCTCCTACGAGCAGTACTTC. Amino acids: CASSATPDRSSYEQYF.